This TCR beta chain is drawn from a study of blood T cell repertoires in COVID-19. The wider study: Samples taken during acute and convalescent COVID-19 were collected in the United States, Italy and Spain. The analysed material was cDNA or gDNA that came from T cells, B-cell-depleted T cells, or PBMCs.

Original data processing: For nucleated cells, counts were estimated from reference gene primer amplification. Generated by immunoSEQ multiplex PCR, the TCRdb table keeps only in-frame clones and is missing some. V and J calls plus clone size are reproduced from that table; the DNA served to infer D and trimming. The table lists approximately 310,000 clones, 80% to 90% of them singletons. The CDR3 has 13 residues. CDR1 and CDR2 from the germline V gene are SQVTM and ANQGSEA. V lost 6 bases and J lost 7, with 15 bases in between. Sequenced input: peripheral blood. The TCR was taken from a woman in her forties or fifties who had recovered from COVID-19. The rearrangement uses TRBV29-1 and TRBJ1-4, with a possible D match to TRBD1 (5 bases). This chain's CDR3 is CSVAVRAREKLFF. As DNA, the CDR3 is TGCAGCGTGGCGGTCAGGGCCCGTGAAAAACTGTTTTTT.